Following are 17 T cell receptor beta chains from one sample sequenced in a study of early T cells in non-severe SARS-CoV-2 infection. TCRdb independently ran MiXCR on the 5' RACE reads; one entry per CDR3 protein. The profile shows fewer than 65,000 distinct CDR3 sequences, about 10% of them singletons. The sample taken for sequencing was whole blood. These receptors originate from an adult who was a healthcare worker with PCR-confirmed SARS-CoV-2 infection or an uninfected control (not recorded which).

The V gene is TRBV7-3, the J gene TRBJ1-6; the match to TRBD1 covers 7 bases. Trimming removed 4 bases from V and 7 bases from J; junction bases left unmatched: 7. From germline, CDR1 is SGHTA and CDR2 FQGTGA. The CDR3 sequence is 15 residues long. The CDR3 loop is CASSSTGRSNSPLHF. CDR3 coding DNA: TGTGCCAGCAGCTCGACAGGGCGCTCAAATTCACCCCTCCACTTT.

This clonotype was seen repeatedly, ten times or more. The rearrangement uses TRBV27 and TRBJ2-7; the D call may be TRBD1 or TRBD2 (5 bases each). V was pared by 2 bases and J by 5 bases, with 13 bases between. Germline-derived CDR1 and CDR2 are MNHEY and SMNVEV (reference sequence). CDR3 length equals 14 residues. As DNA, the CDR3 is TGTGCCAGCAGTTTAAGTGGAGAGGGACACGAGCAGTACTTC. Its protein is CASSLSGEGHEQYF.

The chain carries TRBV2 and TRBJ1-4; no reliable D call. The V gene's germline CDR1 is SNHLY and CDR2 FYNNEI. V dropped 11 bases and J dropped 4 bases, with 14 bases sitting between them. This CDR3 comprises 13 residues. The CDR3 DNA is TGTGCCGCAGCCGGACTGTTTAATGAAAAACTGTTTTTT. It encodes CAAAGLFNEKLFF.

The J gene is TRBJ2-3, the V gene TRBV6-6, with TRBD1 identical over 10 bases. The V and J ends lost 4 bases and 5 bases, in that order; junction bases with no gene match: 6. The CDR3 has 15 amino acids. From germline, CDR1 is MNHNY and CDR2 SVGAGI (reference sequence). CDR3 loop: CASSSPGQGKDTQYF. Written as DNA, the CDR3 is TGTGCCAGCAGTTCTCCGGGACAGGGGAAAGATACGCAGTATTTT.

The chain links TRBV5-1 to TRBJ1-1, with D possibly matching TRBD1 (6 bases). V was cut by 3 bases and J by 0 bases, with 9 bases left in between. In germline, CDR1 is SGHRS, CDR2 YFSETQ. The CDR3 has 14 residues. Here the CDR3 reads CASSSNRVNTEAFF. CDR3 DNA sequence: TGCGCCAGCAGCTCCAACAGGGTGAACACTGAAGCTTTCTTT. Complete variable domain (other parts from reference TRBV5-1 and TRBJ1-1): KAGVTQTPRYLIKTRGQQVTLSCSPISGHRSVSWYQQTPGQGLQFLFEYFSETQRNKGNFPGRFSGRQFSNSRSEMNVSTLELGDSALYLCASSSNRVNTEAFFGQGTRLTVV.

This clonotype showed up just a few times. The chain has TRBV30 and TRBJ2-7; TRBD1 agrees at 9 bases. The V segment lost 0 bases and the J segment 2 bases; nucleotides outside the gene matches: 5. Germline values: CDR1 GTSNPN, CDR2 SVGIG (reference sequence). This CDR3 is 15 amino acids long. CDR3 sequence (DNA): TGTGCCTGGAGTGTACTAGGACAGGGGACCTACGAGCAGTACTTC. Translated: CAWSVLGQGTYEQYF.

The V call is TRBV5-1, the J call TRBJ2-7; 13 bases map to TRBD2. V lost 0 bases to trimming and J lost 7 bases; unmatched junction nucleotides: 7. Germline V CDR1 and CDR2: SGHRS, YFSETQ. The CDR3 sequence is 16 residues long. Here the CDR3 reads CASSLGGLAGAGEQYF. In DNA form, the CDR3 reads TGCGCCAGCAGCTTGGGAGGACTAGCGGGGGCCGGGGAGCAGTACTTC.

The chain uses TRBV10-2 and TRBJ1-4, with D hard to call. This CDR3 region has 15 residues. The germline CDR1 and CDR2 sequences are WSHSY and SAAADI. The V end lost 2 bases, the J end lost 7 bases, and 14 bases lay between the germline ends. The CDR3 DNA is TGCGCCAGCAGTGAGCTATCTGGCTTAAGTGAAAAACTGTTTTTT. As protein: CASSELSGLSEKLFF.

Many counts were recorded for this clonotype. The DNA for the CDR3 is TGTGCCAGCAGCAACCCCACGAACACCGGGGAGCTGTTTTTT. It translates to CASSNPTNTGELFF. The chain has TRBV11-2 and TRBJ2-2; D call uncertain. Trimming shortened V by 5 bases and J by 0 bases, and 7 bases separated the two germline ends. This CDR3 has 14 amino acids. Per germline, CDR1 SGHAT and CDR2 FQNNGV.

At least ten counts were recorded for this clonotype. This chain uses TRBV5-1 with TRBJ2-3; D is uncertain. The V gene's germline CDR1 is SGHRS and CDR2 YFSETQ. The CDR3 runs 14 residues. V lost 0 bases and J lost 5, with 10 bases in between. CDR3 in DNA: TGCGCCAGCAGCTTGGCCCCGGACCAAGATACGCAGTATTTT. It is translated as CASSLAPDQDTQYF.

This chain connects TRBV9 to TRBJ2-3; tentative D call: TRBD1 (6 bases). The CDR3 consists of 14 residues. From germline, CDR1 is SGDLS and CDR2 YYNGEE. Trimming cost V 5 bases and J 4 bases, with 14 bases left between them. The chain's CDR3 is CASSSRGISDTQYF. The CDR3 region has the DNA TGTGCCAGCAGTTCCAGGGGCATTTCAGATACGCAGTATTTT.

V and J are TRBV29-1 and TRBJ1-2, with unresolved D. Trimming removed 4 bases at V and 4 bases at J, with 7 bases between. The CDR3 sequence is 11 residues long. Germline V gives CDR1 SQVTM, CDR2 ANQGSEA. As DNA, the CDR3 is TGCAGCGTTGGTGACGGCTATGGCTACACCTTC. As protein: CSVGDGYGYTF.

The chain couples TRBV7-6 to TRBJ2-1; the D gene is possibly TRBD2 (6 bases). CDR1 is SGHVS and CDR2 is FNYEAQ in the germline V gene. With 8 bases removed from V and 9 bases from J, the gap between germline ends came to 11 bases. CDR3 length: 11 amino acids. CDR3 in amino acids: CASEAGGEQFF. In nucleotides, the CDR3 is TGTGCCAGCGAGGCCGGGGGTGAGCAGTTCTTC.

The chain carries TRBV5-1 and TRBJ2-5, with D hard to call. V lost 0 bases, J lost 1 base, and 4 bases lay in between. Germline V lookup: CDR1 SGHRS, CDR2 YFSETQ. There are 13 residues in the CDR3. In DNA, the CDR3 is TGCGCCAGCAGCTTGGGCAGCCAAGAGACCCAGTACTTC. Residues: CASSLGSQETQYF.

V usage is TRBV29-1 and J usage is TRBJ2-1; D may be TRBD2 (7 bases). Trimming pared 4 bases from V and 12 bases from J, leaving 19 bases between. This CDR3 region has 13 residues. Germline V gene lookup returns CDR1 SQVTM and CDR2 ANQGSEA. The CDR3 region has the DNA TGCAGCGTTGCTTCGGGGGGCGCCACTGGGCAGTTCTTC. Translated: CSVASGGATGQFF.

This clonotype showed up many times. The rearrangement uses TRBV6-1 and TRBJ2-4; 7 bases fit TRBD2. Germline assignment: CDR1 MNHNS and CDR2 SASEGT. Trimming removed 2 bases from V and 0 bases from J; junction bases left unmatched: 7. There are 17 residues in the CDR3. The CDR3 nucleotides are TGTGCCAGCAGTGAAAGGGAGGGCGGCTTAGCCAAAAACATTCAGTACTTC. As protein: CASSEREGGLAKNIQYF.

This clonotype was counted a few times. The V call is TRBV12-3 or TRBV12-4, the J call TRBJ1-1; D ambiguous. Trimming took off 8 bases at V and 4 bases at J, with 14 bases between the two ends. The CDR3 contains 13 residues. The CDR3 region has the DNA TGTGCCAGCTCCTTGGCCCATAGCACTGAAGCTTTCTTT. It yields the protein CASSLAHSTEAFF.